One and the same sample provided the 22 T cell receptor beta chains below, sequenced in a study of blood T cell repertoires in COVID-19. Here immunoSEQ multiplex PCR was the method, and the copy in TCRdb shows in-frame clones only, minus some. This sample has roughly 280,000 clones, with 80% to 85% found just once. The sequenced sample consisted of peripheral blood. These receptor sequences come from a man in his 60s with acute or convalescent COVID-19.

The rearrangement joins TRBV7-6 to TRBJ2-5, with 7 bases matching TRBD1. Germline CDR1 reads SGHVS; CDR2 reads FNYEAQ. Trimming removed 6 bases from V and 7 bases from J; junction bases left unmatched: 5. The CDR3 extends over 12 amino acids. CDR3 sequence (DNA): TGTGCCAGCAGTAGGGACAGAGGGACCCAGTACTTC. Protein: CASSRDRGTQYF.

This clone has just a few counts. J is TRBJ1-2 and V is TRBV6-5; possibly TRBD1 for D (5 bases). The V end was cut by 0 bases, the J end by 3 bases, with 8 bases between. CDR1 and CDR2 from the germline V gene are MNHEY and SVGAGI. CDR3 length: 14 residues. CDR3 sequence reads: CASSYSGGDYGYTF. CDR3 in DNA: TGTGCCAGCAGTTACTCGGGGGGGGACTATGGCTACACCTTC.

This chain uses TRBV7-8 with TRBJ1-2; 9 bases are shared with TRBD1. Germline V CDR1 and CDR2: SGHVS, FQNEAQ. There are 15 residues in the CDR3. The V gene end was trimmed by 5 bases and the J gene end by 4 bases; junction bases not matched to a gene: 8. CDR3 DNA sequence: TGTGCCAGCAGCCCCGGTACAGGGGGCGTCTATGGCTACACCTTC. Amino acids: CASSPGTGGVYGYTF.

V is TRBV6-4 and J is TRBJ1-4; possibly TRBD1 for D (5 bases). Trimming took 0 bases from V and 4 from J, leaving 9 bases between them. This CDR3 has 15 residues. Germline V gene data show CDR1 as MRHNA and CDR2 as SNTAGT. The CDR3 spells CASSDSPTVNEKLFF. The CDR3 nucleotides are TGTGCCAGCAGTGACTCCCCGACAGTTAATGAAAAACTGTTTTTT.

V gene TRBV19 combines with J gene TRBJ1-2, with TRBD1 matching over 9 bases. The CDR3 covers 13 residues. Germline CDR1 LNHDA, CDR2 SQIVND (reference sequence). Germline trimming cut 8 bases from V and 5 bases from J; bases unmatched to any gene: 6. This CDR3 reads CASVTGTGYGYTF. CDR3 DNA: TGTGCCAGTGTAACCGGGACAGGGTATGGCTACACCTTC.

The chain is built from TRBV6-2 or TRBV6-3 and TRBJ1-5; 9 nucleotides line up with TRBD1. Trimming took 6 bases from V and 6 from J; bases not matched to a gene: 15. This CDR3 spans 17 amino acids. CDR1 MNHEY and CDR2 SVGEGT come from the germline V gene. As DNA, the CDR3 is TGTGCCAGCAGCCCTCCGGGACAGGGTAGTCGCGGTCAGCCCCAGCATTTT. Encoded protein: CASSPPGQGSRGQPQHF.

The chain has TRBV7-6 and TRBJ2-2; possible D gene TRBD2, 6 bases. V lost 5 bases, J lost 8 bases, and 21 bases lay in between. Germline lookup yields CDR1 SGHVS and CDR2 FNYEAQ. The CDR3 is 16 amino acids. In nucleotides, the CDR3 is TGTGCCAGCAGCCGGGACTCCCCCGGTGCGGCGGGGGAGCTGTTTTTT. Its protein product is CASSRDSPGAAGELFF.

The chain joins TRBV7-9 to TRBJ2-1, with no clear D. Deletions cut 8 bases from V and 0 bases from J, with 8 bases between. Germline CDR1 is SEHNR and CDR2 is FQNEAQ (reference sequence). The CDR3 spans 13 residues. The CDR3 DNA follows: TGTGCCAGCCCAGGAAGCTCCTACAATGAGCAGTTCTTC. It yields the protein CASPGSSYNEQFF.

The J gene is TRBJ2-2, the V gene TRBV24-1, with 12 bases lining up with TRBD2. Germline V CDR1 and CDR2: KGHDR, SFDVKD. Germline trimming cut 0 bases from V and 4 bases from J; bases unmatched to any gene: 8. The CDR3 covers 19 residues. CDR3 in amino acids: CATSDLPLAGGPSTGELFF. The CDR3 region has the DNA TGTGCCACCAGTGATTTGCCGCTAGCGGGAGGGCCGAGCACCGGGGAGCTGTTTTTT.

The chain recombines TRBV7-2 with TRBJ2-1; 7 bases are a match to TRBD2. The ends lost 7 bases at V and 2 bases at J; junction bases unmatched: 11. Per germline, CDR1 SGHTA and CDR2 FQGNSA. This CDR3 is 16 amino acids long. In DNA, the CDR3 is TGTGCCAGCACCGGGTGGGCGGGAGTCACCTACAATGAGCAGTTCTTC. Its translation: CASTGWAGVTYNEQFF. The variable domain in full, with the rest retrieved from reference TRBV7-2 and TRBJ2-1, is GAGVSQSPSNKVTEKGKDVELRCDPISGHTALYWYRQSLGQGLEFLIYFQGNSAPDKSGLPSDRFSAERTGGSVSTLTIQRTQQEDSAVYLCASTGWAGVTYNEQFFGPGTRLTVL.

The chain recombines TRBV28 with TRBJ2-1, with 11 bases lining up with TRBD2. Germline V lookup: CDR1 MDHEN, CDR2 SYDVKM. The CDR3 extends over 16 amino acids. With V trimmed by 6 bases and J by 9 bases, 13 bases remained unmatched. The CDR3 DNA reads as TGTGCCAGCAGGTCCCAACTAGCGGGAGTCGGGTCTGAGCAGTTCTTC. It codes for CASRSQLAGVGSEQFF.

This clone was seen a few times. The chain has TRBV5-1 and TRBJ1-2; D gene ambiguous. CDR3 length: 12 amino acids. The V end was cut by 0 bases, the J end by 4 bases, with 4 bases between. The V gene's germline CDR1 is SGHRS and CDR2 YFSETQ. Here the CDR3 DNA reads TGCGCCAGCAGCTTGGACTTCTATGGCTACACCTTC. Its protein is CASSLDFYGYTF.

This clone has a single count. The chain uses TRBV7-2 and TRBJ1-2, with 9 bases lining up with TRBD1. The CDR3 is 13 amino acids. The germline V gene has CDR1 SGHTA and CDR2 FQGNSA. After removal of 3 bases from V and 7 bases from J, the junction contained 3 bases not matched to a gene. The CDR3 DNA reads as TGTGCCAGCAGCTTGGACAGGGGACGTGGCTACACCTTC. Amino acid sequence: CASSLDRGRGYTF.

V gene TRBV9 combines with J gene TRBJ1-3, with 10 bases matching TRBD1. The trim removed 2 bases at V and 0 bases at J, leaving 2 bases unmatched. The germline V gene has CDR1 SGDLS and CDR2 YYNGEE. The CDR3 length is 16 residues. CDR3 nucleotide sequence: TGTGCCAGCAGCGTGCGACAGGGGGCCTCTGGAAACACCATATATTTT. This gives the protein CASSVRQGASGNTIYF.

This rearrangement joins TRBV4-3 to TRBJ2-1; 7 positions agree with TRBD2. There are 13 residues in the CDR3. Germline CDR1 is LGHNA and CDR2 is YSLEER. The junction had 2 bases not matched to a gene; V was cut back by 2 bases and J by 7 bases. CDR3 DNA sequence: TGCGCCAGCAGCCAACAAGCGGGGAATGAGCAGTTCTTC. As protein: CASSQQAGNEQFF.

This clone was detected a few times. The chain recombines TRBV19 with TRBJ1-1, with 7 bases that match TRBD1. Germline CDR1 reads LNHDA; CDR2 reads SQIVND (reference sequence). The V gene end was trimmed by 5 bases and the J gene end by 0 bases; junction bases not matched to a gene: 6. The CDR3 is 15 amino acids. The CDR3 coding sequence is TGTGCCAGTAGTCCACCCGGGACAGTGAACACTGAAGCTTTCTTT. This codes for CASSPPGTVNTEAFF.

The chain couples TRBV3-1 (or the pseudogene TRBV3-2) to TRBJ1-2, with 9 bases matching TRBD1. Trimming cost V 3 bases and J 2 bases; bases outside gene matches: 4. CDR3 length: 15 residues. CDR1 is LGHDT and CDR2 is YNNKEL in the germline V gene (reference sequence). The CDR3: CASSHGQGWNYGYTF. The CDR3 bases are TGTGCCAGCAGCCATGGACAGGGGTGGAACTATGGCTACACCTTC.

V gene TRBV19 combines with J gene TRBJ1-2, with 8 bases aligning to TRBD1. V was clipped by 8 bases and J by 5 bases; unmatched bases: 7. Looked up from germline, CDR1 is LNHDA and CDR2 is SQIVND (reference sequence). The CDR3 is 13 amino acids. CDR3 sequence (DNA): TGTGCCAGTCGCATCGGGACAGGATATGGCTACACCTTC. The encoded protein is CASRIGTGYGYTF.

This chain joins TRBV6-1 and TRBJ2-7, with D perhaps matching TRBD1 (5 bases). Trimming left V 1 base short and J 4 bases short, with 8 bases between. CDR1 and CDR2 from the germline V gene are MNHNS and SASEGT. The CDR3 totals 13 residues. CDR3 coding DNA: TGTGCCAGCAGTGAAGGTAGACAGTACGAGCAGTACTTC. The encoded protein is CASSEGRQYEQYF.

This clone was observed once. The rearrangement links TRBV3-1 (or the pseudogene TRBV3-2) to TRBJ2-1, with 10 bases identical to TRBD1. Per germline, CDR1 LGHDT and CDR2 YNNKEL (reference sequence). This CDR3 is 16 amino acids long. V was pared by 4 bases and J by 4 bases, with 7 bases of the junction left unmatched. For the CDR3, the DNA is TGTGCCAGCAGCCGGCAGACAGGGGGCTTGTACAATGAGCAGTTCTTC. Translated: CASSRQTGGLYNEQFF.

The J gene is TRBJ2-1, the V gene TRBV7-2; D is ambiguous. The V gene lost 1 base and the J gene lost 5 bases, with 6 bases spanning the gap. Germline V lookup: CDR1 SGHTA, CDR2 FQGNSA. The CDR3 loop spans 13 amino acids. DNA for the CDR3: TGTGCCAGCAGCTTAGACGGTAACAATGAGCAGTTCTTC. Translating it yields CASSLDGNNEQFF. The variable domain in full, completed from reference TRBV7-2 and TRBJ2-1, reads GAGVSQSPSNKVTEKGKDVELRCDPISGHTALYWYRQSLGQGLEFLIYFQGNSAPDKSGLPSDRFSAERTGGSVSTLTIQRTQQEDSAVYLCASSLDGNNEQFFGPGTRLTVL.

The chain has TRBV30 and TRBJ1-1, with 7 bases that match TRBD1. The CDR3 covers 14 residues. V shed 3 bases, J shed 6 bases, and the junction held 10 bases outside the gene matches. Germline CDR1 reads GTSNPN; CDR2 reads SVGIG (reference sequence). This chain's CDR3 is CAWRRGGPASEAFF. CDR3 sequence (DNA): TGTGCCTGGAGAAGAGGGGGCCCGGCCTCTGAAGCTTTCTTT.